This TCR beta chain was recovered during a study of blood T cell repertoires in COVID-19. Study as a whole: The origin of the acute and convalescent COVID-19 samples was the United States, Italy and Spain.

Germline V gives CDR1 SGHVS, CDR2 FNYEAQ. The V end lost 1 base, the J end lost 10 bases, and 14 bases lay between the germline ends. The CDR3 length is 14 residues. Under the authors' procedure: Estimated nucleated cell counts came from reference gene primer amplification. Profiled with immunoSEQ multiplex PCR; TCRdb holds only in-frame clones, not every one. V, J and clone size reflect that table, while D and trimming were determined from the DNA. The sample shows over 130,000 clones, over 75% of them seen only once. Sequenced input: peripheral blood. This chain joins TRBV7-6 and TRBJ1-5, with D uncertain. The sequence came from a man aged 50 to 60 with acute or convalescent COVID-19. The CDR3 spells CASSLESGGDPQHF. CDR3 sequence (DNA): TGTGCCAGCAGCTTAGAGTCTGGCGGCGATCCCCAGCATTTT.